This T cell receptor beta chain was identified in a study of cytomegalovirus exposure and HLA in healthy donors. Overall study findings and caveats: Using the classifier, cytomegalovirus status was reportedly diagnosed with high specificity and sensitivity.

CDR1 MDHEN and CDR2 SYDVKM come from the germline V gene. Trimming cost V 6 bases and J 2 bases; bases outside gene matches: 3. The CDR3 has 14 residues. TCRdb's copy holds only in-frame clones and misses some; the assay was immunoSEQ multiplex PCR. Counted here are roughly 150,000 clones, about 89% occurring once; the ten biggest clones make up 3% to 3.5%. Comments on this clone: Its antigen is not known.

The donors belonged to the roughly 130-subject validation cohort, separate from the roughly 670-subject first cohort. Sequences were obtained from PBMCs. The chain links TRBV28 to TRBJ2-7; 11 nucleotides agree with TRBD2. This sequence originates from a young woman in good health and CMV-seropositive. Here the CDR3 DNA reads TGTGCCAGCAGGGAGACTAGCGGGACCTACGAGCAGTACTTC. This gives the protein CASRETSGTYEQYF. Supplemented by reference TRBV28 and TRBJ2-7, the full variable domain reads DVKVTQSSRYLVKRTGEKVFLECVQDMDHENMFWYRQDPGLGLRLIYFSYDVKMKEKGDIPEGYSVSREKKERFSLILESASTNQTSMYLCASRETSGTYEQYFGPGTRLTVT.